These 17 T cell receptor beta chains share one sample of origin, sequenced in a study of OX40 agonist ivuxolimab in advanced cancers. Clones were read by immunoSEQ multiplex PCR, and TCRdb kept only the in-frame ones, dropping some. The table includes approximately 100,000 clones, roughly 90% detected once. The sample in question was CD4+ or CD8+ T cells sorted from blood, obtained in a trial of the OX40 agonist ivuxolimab. The receptors were sampled from an adult with an advanced solid tumor such as melanoma, head and neck, liver or kidney cancer.

The genes are TRBV5-4 and TRBJ2-1, with 9 nucleotides matching TRBD2. The CDR3 totals 15 residues. After removal of 4 bases from V and 0 bases from J, the junction contained 2 bases not matched to a gene. CDR1 is SGHNT and CDR2 is YYREEE in the germline V gene (reference sequence). CDR3 coding DNA: TGTGCCAGCAGCGCGGGGGGGGCCTCCTACAATGAGCAGTTCTTC. As protein: CASSAGGASYNEQFF.

The chain uses TRBV30 and TRBJ1-5, with D uncertain. Germline V gene sequence: CDR1 GTSNPN, CDR2 SVGIG (reference sequence). V was cut by 0 bases and J by 4 bases, with 10 bases left in between. The CDR3 has 14 amino acids. CDR3 sequence: CAWSVGLSNQPQHF. The DNA of the CDR3 is TGTGCCTGGAGTGTCGGGTTATCTAATCAGCCCCAGCATTTT.

This clone was seen only once. The chain recombines TRBV5-1 with TRBJ2-3, with 11 bases aligning to TRBD1. Losses at the gene ends were 4 bases for V and 6 bases for J; bases not matched to a gene: 7. The CDR3 covers 15 residues. Germline V gene sequence: CDR1 SGHRS, CDR2 YFSETQ. CDR3 residues: CASSPRTGGRDTQYF. The CDR3 nucleotides read TGCGCCAGCAGCCCCAGGACAGGGGGCAGGGATACGCAGTATTTT.

This chain links TRBV7-2 with TRBJ1-1; possible D gene TRBD1, 6 bases. Germline V gene sequence: CDR1 SGHTA, CDR2 FQGNSA. The CDR3 is 15 residues long. The V end lost 2 bases, the J end lost 4 bases, and 14 bases lay between the germline ends. CDR3 nucleotide sequence: TGTGCCAGCAGCTTAACAGGGCAGGTCGGCACTGAAGCTTTCTTT. Residues: CASSLTGQVGTEAFF.

V usage is TRBV5-1 and J usage is TRBJ2-4; 8 positions match TRBD1. J was trimmed by 4 bases and V by 7 bases; bases with no gene match: 10. This CDR3 is 15 amino acids long. CDR1 is SGHRS and CDR2 is YFSETQ in the germline V gene. The CDR3 is CASASLTGGKNIQYF. CDR3 DNA sequence: TGCGCCAGCGCTTCACTCACAGGGGGTAAAAACATTCAGTACTTC.

This chain connects TRBV27 to TRBJ2-3; 9 bases agree with TRBD2. After removal of 4 bases from V and 3 bases from J, the junction contained 11 bases not matched to a gene. The CDR3 extends over 17 amino acids. The germline V gene has CDR1 MNHEY and CDR2 SMNVEV (reference sequence). The CDR3 loop is CASSSPSAGGPTDTQYF. For the CDR3, the DNA is TGTGCCAGCAGTTCTCCCTCAGCGGGGGGCCCGACAGATACGCAGTATTTT.

The sample holds one count of this clone. CDR3 nucleotide sequence: TGTGCCAGCAGCGAACTAGGGGAGGACTATGGCTACACCTTC. Its translation: CASSELGEDYGYTF. V gene TRBV13 combines with J gene TRBJ1-2, with D possibly being TRBD1 (5 bases). The ends were cut back, 5 bases at V and 3 bases at J, with 13 bases in the middle. Looked up from germline, CDR1 is PRHDT and CDR2 is FYEKMQ (reference sequence). This CDR3 has 14 residues. The entire variable domain, with the rest obtained from reference TRBV13 and TRBJ1-2, is as follows: AAGVIQSPRHLIKEKRETATLKCYPIPRHDTVYWYQQGPGQDPQFLISFYEKMQSDKGSIPDRFSAQQFSDYHSELNMSSLELGDSALYFCASSELGEDYGYTFGSGTRLTVV.

The chain uses TRBV18 and TRBJ2-3; 14 bases fit TRBD2. V shed 5 bases and J 4 bases; nucleotides not matched to a gene: 2. The CDR3 extends over 15 amino acids. Germline V CDR1 and CDR2: KGHSH, LQKENI. The CDR3 protein is CASSATSGGADTQYF. Written as DNA, the CDR3 is TGTGCCAGCTCAGCGACTAGCGGGGGGGCAGATACGCAGTATTTT.

This chain connects TRBV2 to TRBJ2-2, with D possibly matching TRBD2 (7 bases). The CDR3 length is 15 residues. Germline V CDR1 and CDR2: SNHLY, FYNNEI. V was shortened by 6 bases and J by 6 bases, with 17 bases between the two germline ends. CDR3 residues: CASREIQGGAGELFF. CDR3 DNA sequence: TGTGCCAGCAGGGAAATACAGGGAGGGGCCGGGGAGCTGTTTTTT.

The chain couples TRBV4-2 to TRBJ2-7; 10 nucleotides line up with TRBD2. V was pared by 1 base and J by 4 bases, with 7 bases of the junction left unmatched. Germline V lookup: CDR1 LGHNA, CDR2 YNFKEQ. This CDR3 is built from 16 residues. The CDR3 DNA reads TGTGCCAGCAGCCAAGTGGAGCGGGGGGGCGGGTACGAGCAGTACTTC. It is translated as CASSQVERGGGYEQYF.

This clone has only one observation. The chain employs TRBV5-6 and TRBJ2-5; possibly TRBD1 or TRBD2 for D (6 bases each). There are 15 residues in the CDR3. The V gene's germline CDR1 is SGHDT and CDR2 YYEEEE. The V and J ends lost 3 bases and 1 base respectively, with 13 bases between them. CDR3 region: CASSSDGGSQETQYF. The CDR3 nucleotides are TGTGCCAGCAGCTCGGACGGGGGCTCCCAAGAGACCCAGTACTTC.

The J gene is TRBJ2-7, the V gene TRBV29-1, with 8 bases lining up with TRBD1. The germline gives CDR1 SQVTM, CDR2 ANQGSEA. The CDR3 runs to 14 residues. The V and J ends lost 5 bases and 0 bases, in that order; junction bases with no gene match: 6. The CDR3 nucleotides are TGCAGCGTTACCTACAGGGGGAGCTCCTACGAGCAGTACTTC. It specifies CSVTYRGSSYEQYF.

V gene TRBV4-3 combines with J gene TRBJ2-7; D gene unclear. The CDR3 loop spans 14 amino acids. In germline, CDR1 is LGHNA, CDR2 YSLEER. Trimming took 1 base from V and 3 from J, leaving 10 bases between them. CDR3 nucleotide sequence: TGCGCCAGCAGCCAAGCGGCCACTGGCTACGAGCAGTACTTC. The encoded protein is CASSQAATGYEQYF.

The V call is TRBV28, the J call TRBJ2-7; D perhaps matches TRBD1 (6 bases). Between the trimmed V and J ends, which lost 5 bases and 9 bases, there was a span of 20 bases. The CDR3 sequence is 14 residues long. Germline CDR1 reads MDHEN; CDR2 reads SYDVKM. CDR3 DNA: TGTGCCAGCAGTCCCGGACAGAGCCCTACCTCGCAGTACTTC. Amino acids: CASSPGQSPTSQYF.

The chain uses TRBV19 and TRBJ2-5; TRBD1 aligns across 7 bases. Germline values: CDR1 LNHDA, CDR2 SQIVND (reference sequence). The CDR3 contains 15 residues. With V trimmed by 1 base and J by 4 bases, 6 bases remained unmatched. Here the CDR3 DNA reads TGTGCCAGTAGTATAGGACAGGGTAGGTCAGAGACCCAGTACTTC. It codes for CASSIGQGRSETQYF. Together with reference TRBV19 and TRBJ2-5, the CDR3 gives the full variable domain: DGGITQSPKYLFRKEGQNVTLSCEQNLNHDAMYWYRQDPGQGLRLIYYSQIVNDFQKGDIAEGYSVSREKKESFPLTVTSAQKNPTAFYLCASSIGQGRSETQYFGPGTRLLVL.

This chain joins TRBV30 and TRBJ1-1; D gene uncertain. Germline V gene lookup returns CDR1 GTSNPN and CDR2 SVGIG (reference sequence). With 7 bases removed from V and 5 bases from J, the gap between germline ends came to 14 bases. This CDR3 is built from 12 residues. The CDR3 spells CALHNRWTEAFF. CDR3 sequence (DNA): TGTGCCTTACACAATCGGTGGACTGAAGCTTTCTTT.

The table lists this clone with a count of one. V is TRBV30 and J is TRBJ1-6; 9 nucleotides agree with TRBD1. In germline, CDR1 is GTSNPN, CDR2 SVGIG (reference sequence). The CDR3 is made up of 15 amino acids. J gave up 6 bases and V 5 bases, and 8 bases lay outside the gene matches. CDR3 residues: CAWSAGTGPNSPLHF. CDR3 nucleotides: TGTGCCTGGTCCGCCGGGACAGGGCCTAATTCACCCCTCCACTTT. Based on the CDR3 plus reference TRBV30 and TRBJ1-6, the full variable domain is SQTIHQWPATLVQPVGSPLSLECTVEGTSNPNLYWYRQAAGRGLQLLFYSVGIGQISSEVPQNLSASRPQDRQFILSSKKLLLSDSGFYLCAWSAGTGPNSPLHFGNGTRLTVT.